This is a list of T cell receptor beta chains from one sample in a study of post-analysis software for immune sequencing data. TCRdb called the PCR reads again in MiXCR, with one record for every CDR3 protein. The sample includes hundreds of thousands of distinct CDR3 sequences, 55% to 60% seen only once; the top ten take over 9%. The sequenced material came from blood. These receptors originate from a girl aged 2-10 years with multiple sclerosis. Each CDR3 is given with its conserved first and last residue. The D gene is left open where the match is weak. Rows give clone size only sometimes, using once, few, many, or a class for an expanded clone.

NA | TRBJ2-3 | NA | TRBV12-3/TRBV12-4 | TGTGCCAGCAGTTCGAGGGGAACGCAGTATTTT | CASSSRGTQYF
NA | TRBJ1-5 | NA | TRBV18 | TGTGCCAGCTCACCCCTAATTGCGGACGAGTCGGATCAGCCCCAGCATTTT | CASSPLIADESDQPQHF
NA | TRBJ2-5 | NA | TRBV12-3/TRBV12-4 | TGTGCCAGCAGTTTAAAGCGGGAGACCCAGTACTTC | CASSLKRETQYF
TRBD1 | TRBJ2-7 | NA | TRBV20-1 | TGCAGTGTTCGACAGGGGGTCTACTACGAGCAGTACTTC | CSVRQGVYYEQYF
TRBD2 | TRBJ2-3 | NA | TRBV5-4 | TGTGCCAGCAGCGGACTAGCGGGGGGAGGAGATACGCAGTATTTT | CASSGLAGGGDTQYF
TRBD2 | TRBJ2-5 | NA | TRBV7-2 | TGTGCCAGCAGCTTAGGCCAATTACAGGCGGGGGGATTAGAGACCCAGTACTTC | CASSLGQLQAGGLETQYF
TRBD1 | TRBJ1-3 | NA | TRBV12-3/TRBV12-4 | TGTGCCAGCAGCCGGACAGGCTCTGGAAACACCATATATTTT | CASSRTGSGNTIYF
TRBD2 | TRBJ2-7 | NA | TRBV10-3 | TGTGCCATCAGTGTCAGGAGCGGGGGCTACAATGAGCAGTACTTC | CAISVRSGGYNEQYF
NA | TRBJ2-7 | NA | TRBV12-3/TRBV12-4 | TGTGCCAGCAGTTCCCCGCGCGGGTGCTACGAGCAGTACTTC | CASSSPRGCYEQYF
TRBD2 | TRBJ2-1 | few | TRBV12-3/TRBV12-4 | TGTGCCAGCAGCCGGGGACTAGCGGGAGGTCAGGAGCAGTTCTTC | CASSRGLAGGQEQFF
NA | TRBJ1-5 | NA | TRBV12-3/TRBV12-4 | TGTGCCAGCAGCCCACGGGGGGGAAGAAATCAGCCCCAGCATTTT | CASSPRGGRNQPQHF
TRBD2 | TRBJ2-3 | NA | TRBV5-1 | TGCGCCAGCAGCCCGAGGACTAGCGGGGGTGAGGATACGCAGTATTTT | CASSPRTSGGEDTQYF
TRBD1 | TRBJ1-1 | NA | TRBV29-1 | TGCAGCGCCGTAGGGGACAGGGGAAGGACCACTGAAGCTTTCTTT | CSAVGDRGRTTEAFF
TRBD1 | TRBJ2-1 | once | TRBV12-3/TRBV12-4 | TGTGCCGGCAGTCGGACAGGGGGGAATGAGCAGTTCTTC | CAGSRTGGNEQFF
NA | TRBJ2-6 | few | TRBV3-1 | TGTGCCAGCAGCCAAGATGGCGGAACTGGGGCCAACGTCCTGACTTTC | CASSQDGGTGANVLTF
NA | TRBJ2-1 | NA | TRBV14 | TGTGCCAGCAGCCAAGTCCGACTCAATGAGCAGTTCTTC | CASSQVRLNEQFF
NA | TRBJ2-1 | few | TRBV4-3 | TGCGCCAGCAGCCAAGAGGCTCAGGGGGGATCCTACAATGAGCAGTTCTTC | CASSQEAQGGSYNEQFF
NA | TRBJ1-1 | once | TRBV3-1 | TGTGCCAGCAGCCTAAGGGCCGGAAAGACTGAAGCTTTCTTT | CASSLRAGKTEAFF
NA | TRBJ1-5 | NA | TRBV15 | TGTGCCACCAGCAGAGATTCGACATGGCCCCAGCATTTT | CATSRDSTWPQHF
NA | TRBJ2-1 | once | TRBV20-1 | TGCAGTGCTAGAGATAGACTGATCTACAATGAGCAGTTCTTC | CSARDRLIYNEQFF
TRBD2 | TRBJ2-7 | NA | TRBV4-2 | TGTGCCAGCAGCCAAGATTGGGAAGCGGGGTCCTACGAGCAGTACTTC | CASSQDWEAGSYEQYF
TRBD2 | TRBJ2-2 | NA | TRBV12-5 | TGTGCTAGTGGTGGGGGGAGGGGTTTGAACACCGGGGAGCTGTTTTTT | CASGGGRGLNTGELFF
NA | TRBJ2-1 | few | TRBV29-1 | TGCAGCGTTCGGCCAGATACTTACAATGAGCAGTTCTTC | CSVRPDTYNEQFF
NA | TRBJ2-7 | once | TRBV6-1 | TGTGCCAGCAGTGAACAGGCTGACGAGCAGTACTTC | CASSEQADEQYF
NA | TRBJ1-1 | NA | TRBV6-5 | TGTGCCAGCAGTTACTCTTTGAACACTGAAGCTTTCTTT | CASSYSLNTEAFF
TRBD1 | TRBJ1-2 | few | TRBV28 | TGTGCCAGCAGTCCCACACAGGGGGCGGTTGACTATGGCTACACCTTC | CASSPTQGAVDYGYTF
NA | TRBJ2-1 | few | TRBV12-3/TRBV12-4 | TGTGCCAGCAGCCGCCCCGGACAGTACAATGAGCAGTTCTTC | CASSRPGQYNEQFF
NA | TRBJ2-5 | few | TRBV19 | TGTGCCAGCACGCAGGGGAGTTTGGAGACCCAGTACTTC | CASTQGSLETQYF
TRBD1 | TRBJ2-5 | NA | TRBV5-5 | TGTGCCAGCAGCTCAATTCCCGGGACAGGGGTCCAAGAGACCCAGTACTTC | CASSSIPGTGVQETQYF
TRBD1 | TRBJ1-1 | NA | TRBV6-6 | TGTGCCAGCAGCACGACAGGGACTGAAGCTTTCTTT | CASSTTGTEAFF
TRBD2 | TRBJ2-3 | few | TRBV5-5 | TGTGCCAGCAGCTTGGTAGCGGGTCCAGATACGCAGTATTTT | CASSLVAGPDTQYF
NA | TRBJ2-1 | NA | TRBV7-8 | TGTGCCAGCAGCCCCCAGGGAGTATCTACTTGGGGCTACAATGAGCAGTTCTTC | CASSPQGVSTWGYNEQFF
NA | TRBJ2-5 | many | TRBV12-3/TRBV12-4 | TGTGCCAGCAGTTTTAGGGAGACCCAGTACTTC | CASSFRETQYF
NA | TRBJ2-5 | few | TRBV29-1 | TGCAGCGTTGAAGATATGGGGGCTAGCTCGTGGACCCAGTACTTC | CSVEDMGASSWTQYF
NA | TRBJ2-1 | NA | TRBV3-1 | TGTGCCAGCAGCCCCCAGAAAGGTAGGGGGCAGTTCTTC | CASSPQKGRGQFF
TRBD1 | TRBJ2-3 | NA | TRBV10-1 | TGCGCCAGCAGAGCGGGACAGGGCGCAGATACGCAGTATTTT | CASRAGQGADTQYF
TRBD2 | TRBJ2-1 | NA | TRBV20-1 | TGCAGTGCTAGCGCCCGAGGGCGGGGGACCCATGAGCAGTTCTTC | CSASARGRGTHEQFF
NA | TRBJ2-3 | NA | TRBV12-3/TRBV12-4 | TGTGCCAGCATGTTAGGAGATACGCAGTATTTT | CASMLGDTQYF
NA | TRBJ2-1 | NA | TRBV6-2/TRBV6-3 | TGTGCCAGCACTCCAACCCTTATTTTGGAGCAGTTCTTC | CASTPTLILEQFF
NA | TRBJ2-5 | NA | TRBV4-2 | TGTGCCAGCAGCCAAGAGAGGTATGAGACCCAGTACTTC | CASSQERYETQYF
TRBD2 | TRBJ2-7 | NA | TRBV7-9 | TGTGCCAGCAGACCCGGGACTAGCCCTCCTCAGTACTTC | CASRPGTSPPQYF
TRBD1 | TRBJ2-7 | once | TRBV28 | TGTGCCAGCTTAGGGGGCAGGATCACCTACGAGCAGTACTTC | CASLGGRITYEQYF
TRBD1 | TRBJ2-5 | few | TRBV29-1 | TGCAGCGTAGACAGGGAACACCAAGAGACCCAGTACTTC | CSVDREHQETQYF
NA | TRBJ1-1 | few | TRBV12-3/TRBV12-4 | TGTGCCAGCAGTAGCCGGACAACGACTGAAGCTTTCTTT | CASSSRTTTEAFF
TRBD2 | TRBJ2-4 | NA | TRBV12-3/TRBV12-4 | TGTGCCAGCAGTTTAAGCGGGGGACTAGCCAAAAACATTCAGTACTTC | CASSLSGGLAKNIQYF
NA | TRBJ2-7 | NA | TRBV9 | TGTGCCAGCAGCGTAGATCCGGACCTCTCCTACGAGCAGTACTTC | CASSVDPDLSYEQYF
TRBD2 | TRBJ2-1 | NA | TRBV7-9 | TGTGCCAGCAGCTTACGAAGGTCCGCGGGAGGACAGAATGAGCAGTTCTTC | CASSLRRSAGGQNEQFF
TRBD2 | TRBJ2-5 | NA | TRBV10-3 | TGTGCCATCCAAAGCGGGAGCTGGGAGACCCAGTACTTC | CAIQSGSWETQYF
NA | TRBJ2-7 | NA | TRBV20-1 | TGCAGTGCCGCTACTTCGGCGAGGGAGTACGAGCAGTACTTC | CSAATSAREYEQYF
TRBD2 | TRBJ2-7 | NA | TRBV6-2/TRBV6-3 | TGTGCCAGCAGTTACCAACTCGGGGGGGCCTCCTACGAGCAGTACTTC | CASSYQLGGASYEQYF
NA | TRBJ2-6 | NA | TRBV5-6 | TGTGCCAGCAGCTACAGGGGGGGTTCAGGGGCCAACGTCCTGACTTTC | CASSYRGGSGANVLTF
NA | TRBJ1-2 | NA | TRBV11-2 | TGTGCCAGCAGCGCCCAGCCAAGGGACGGTGGCTACACCTTC | CASSAQPRDGGYTF